The 24 T cell receptor beta chains below were found in one sample sequenced in a study of blood T cell repertoires in COVID-19 (dated by TCRdb to 2018 to 2021). The method was the immunoSEQ multiplex PCR assay. The table was pulled from immuneACCESS by TCRdb, which kept in-frame rearrangements only. Such tables lose some clones; where checked, under half of the loss comes from unresolved V genes, and the rest has no known cause. Recorded for this sample are a few hundred thousand clones; about 83% of them occurred a single time. The ten largest clones take up roughly 1.3% of the sample. The sequenced sample was peripheral blood. The receptors here all came from a woman aged 25-40 years with COVID-19, enrolled during active disease.

This clone appeared a single time. The J gene is TRBJ1-2, the V gene TRBV25-1; D is undetermined. The CDR3 extends over 18 amino acids. From germline, CDR1 is MGHDK and CDR2 SYGVNS. Trimming stripped 1 base from V and 4 bases from J, with 22 bases between. The CDR3, as DNA: TGTGCCAGCAGTGAATCCTCACTGAAATCTCTCACTGCCTATGGCTACACCTTC. It is translated as CASSESSLKSLTAYGYTF.

A few counts support this clone. The chain recombines TRBV18 with TRBJ2-2, with D tentatively TRBD2 (5 bases). The CDR3 has 13 amino acids. Per germline, CDR1 KGHSH and CDR2 LQKENI. Trimming took 3 bases from V and 3 from J, leaving 5 bases between them. The CDR3: CASSPEDTGELFF. In DNA, the CDR3 is TGTGCCAGCTCACCGGAGGACACCGGGGAGCTGTTTTTT.

V gene TRBV5-1 combines with J gene TRBJ1-2, with TRBD1 identical over 7 bases. Per germline, CDR1 SGHRS and CDR2 YFSETQ. Trimming took 5 bases from V and 2 from J; bases not matched to a gene: 3. This CDR3 comprises 13 residues. The CDR3 spells CASRSGQNYGYTF. CDR3 DNA sequence: TGCGCCAGCAGATCGGGACAGAACTATGGCTACACCTTC.

V is TRBV7-9 and J is TRBJ2-1; TRBD1 agrees at 7 bases. The V segment lost 4 bases and the J segment 5 bases; nucleotides outside the gene matches: 20. The CDR3 totals 19 residues. Germline V gene lookup returns CDR1 SEHNR and CDR2 FQNEAQ (reference sequence). The CDR3 bases are TGTGCCAGCAGCTCAAATGCCGACAGGGCGCCCATCGAACACAATGAGCAGTTCTTC. Its protein is CASSSNADRAPIEHNEQFF.

This clone was detected a few times. The CDR3 ends on some other residue instead of the conserved phenylalanine or tryptophan, so this is likely a read error. The DNA is left out, because the CDR3 cannot be placed on it with certainty; the CDR3 is given as TCRdb lists it. The rearrangement links TRBV4-1 to TRBJ1-6; TRBD1 is taken as the D call from the table, unchecked against the DNA. The CDR3 spans 10 residues, counting both ends. Germline V gene sequence: CDR1 MGHRA, CDR2 YSYEKL. CDR3 loop: CASSQARQNL.

Concerning this clone itself: The junction does not match germline at one end; this may be a read error. The J gene is TRBJ2-1, the V gene TRBV15; D not certain. This CDR3 contains 16 residues. CDR1 is LNHNV and CDR2 is YYDKDF in the germline V gene (reference sequence). In DNA form, the CDR3 reads TGTGCCACCGGCAGCGCTCTAGAGAGCTCCTACAATGAGCAGTTCTTC. It translates to CATGSALESSYNEQFF.

The rearrangement joins TRBV5-1 to TRBJ1-5; perhaps TRBD1 as D (6 bases). V was clipped by 0 bases and J by 2 bases, with 6 bases between them. Germline values: CDR1 SGHRS, CDR2 YFSETQ. This CDR3 is 14 amino acids long. CDR3: CASSLAGGNQPQHF. The CDR3 bases are TGCGCCAGCAGCTTGGCAGGGGGCAATCAGCCCCAGCATTTT.

This clone was picked up a small number of times. The chain has TRBV19 and TRBJ2-2; 8 positions agree with TRBD2. The CDR3 is made up of 15 amino acids. The V gene's germline CDR1 is LNHDA and CDR2 SQIVND (reference sequence). The ends lost 6 bases at V and 7 bases at J; junction bases unmatched: 10. The CDR3 is CASRQDRTSFGELFF. For the CDR3, the DNA is TGTGCCAGTAGACAAGATAGGACTAGCTTCGGGGAGCTGTTTTTT.

This chain joins TRBV7-3 and TRBJ2-5; a weak D match, TRBD2 (7 bases). This CDR3 has 13 residues. Trimming pared 5 bases from V and 5 bases from J, leaving 12 bases between. Germline V gives CDR1 SGHTA, CDR2 FQGTGA. The CDR3 loop is CASSRGAKETQYF. The CDR3 nucleotides are TGTGCCAGCAGCCGGGGGGCGAAGGAGACCCAGTACTTC.

The J gene is TRBJ2-5, the V gene TRBV7-9, with D unclear. V lost 3 bases and J lost 2, with 7 bases in between. Germline CDR1 and CDR2: SEHNR and FQNEAQ (reference sequence). CDR3 length: 13 residues. CDR3 sequence: CASSFRGQETQYF. The CDR3, as DNA: TGTGCCAGCAGCTTTCGCGGACAAGAGACCCAGTACTTC.

This clone was picked up a small number of times. The chain recombines TRBV9 with TRBJ2-2; 7 bases match TRBD2. CDR3 size: 16 residues. The trim removed 4 bases at V and 4 bases at J, leaving 10 bases unmatched. The V gene's germline CDR1 is SGDLS and CDR2 YYNGEE. DNA for the CDR3: TGTGCCAGCAGCCCCCAGCAGTGGACTAGCACCGGGGAGCTGTTTTTT. It codes for CASSPQQWTSTGELFF.

The chain links TRBV9 to TRBJ1-4; TRBD1 agrees at 7 bases. Unmatched junction bases numbered 4, after V lost 0 bases and J lost 8 bases. The CDR3 covers 14 residues. Germline lookup yields CDR1 SGDLS and CDR2 YYNGEE. The CDR3: CASSVVGGDEKLFF. CDR3 nucleotides: TGTGCCAGCAGCGTAGTAGGGGGCGACGAAAAACTGTTTTTT.

The chain joins TRBV9 to TRBJ2-5; weak D call: TRBD2 (7 bases). The CDR3 runs to 17 residues. The germline V gene has CDR1 SGDLS and CDR2 YYNGEE. The chain's CDR3 is CTSTGRGGEGPQETQYF. For the CDR3, the DNA is TGTACTAGCACGGGTAGAGGGGGGGAGGGCCCCCAAGAGACCCAGTACTTC.

The chain recombines TRBV2 with TRBJ1-1; D unresolved. Trimming took 4 bases from V and 5 from J, leaving 11 bases between them. The CDR3 is 13 residues long. CDR1 is SNHLY, CDR2 FYNNEI, per germline. Written as DNA, the CDR3 is TGTGCCAGCAGTGCTTTGGTAGAGACTGAAGCTTTCTTT. This sequence encodes CASSALVETEAFF.

V and J are TRBV2 and TRBJ1-3; 8 nucleotides align to TRBD1. Looked up from germline, CDR1 is SNHLY and CDR2 is FYNNEI. This CDR3 contains 15 residues. The junction had 6 bases not matched to a gene; V was cut back by 5 bases and J by 3 bases. In nucleotides, the CDR3 is TGTGCCAGCAGTTCGGGCAGGGGGCTTGGAAACACCATATATTTT. Its protein product is CASSSGRGLGNTIYF.

The J gene is TRBJ2-7, the V gene TRBV3-1 (or the pseudogene TRBV3-2); no clear D gene. V lost 1 base, J lost 5 bases, and 3 bases lay in between. This CDR3 region has 11 residues. Germline lookup yields CDR1 LGHDT and CDR2 YNNKEL (reference sequence). CDR3 DNA sequence: TGTGCCAGCAGCCAAGGAGACGAGCAGTACTTC. Residues: CASSQGDEQYF.

This clone was detected only a few times. The V and J genes are TRBV9 and TRBJ2-2; the match to TRBD2 covers 11 bases. Germline V CDR1 and CDR2: SGDLS, YYNGEE. The CDR3 is 17 amino acids. The V and J ends lost 4 bases and 6 bases, in that order; junction bases with no gene match: 11. CDR3 loop: CASSPHSGRASAGELFF. Here the CDR3 DNA reads TGTGCCAGCAGCCCACATAGCGGGAGGGCCTCCGCCGGGGAGCTGTTTTTT.

V usage is TRBV24-1 and J usage is TRBJ2-7; maybe TRBD1 (7 bases). Trimming took 2 bases from V and 6 from J, leaving 34 bases between them. The V gene's germline CDR1 is KGHDR and CDR2 SFDVKD. CDR3 length: 21 residues. The CDR3 loop is CATSDWGLQVGVAGGLPEQYF. In DNA form, the CDR3 reads TGTGCCACCAGTGATTGGGGTCTTCAAGTCGGGGTGGCAGGGGGACTCCCCGAGCAGTACTTC.

The V call is TRBV5-4, the J call TRBJ2-1, with 8 bases fitting TRBD2. V was pared by 2 bases and J by 5 bases, with 6 bases of the junction left unmatched. This CDR3 is built from 15 residues. CDR1 and CDR2 (germline): SGHNT, YYREEE (reference sequence). This chain's CDR3 is CASSFKREFNNEQFF. The CDR3 DNA reads TGTGCCAGCAGCTTCAAGCGGGAGTTTAACAATGAGCAGTTCTTC. The whole variable domain, remainder taken from reference TRBV5-4 and TRBJ2-1, is ETGVTQSPTHLIKTRGQQVTLRCSSQSGHNTVSWYQQALGQGPQFIFQYYREEENGRGNFPPRFSGLQFPNYSSELNVNALELDDSALYLCASSFKREFNNEQFFGPGTRLTVL.

The chain couples TRBV19 to TRBJ1-6, with no clear D. This CDR3 comprises 13 residues. The germline V gene has CDR1 LNHDA and CDR2 SQIVND (reference sequence). Trimming cost V 5 bases and J 14 bases, with 16 bases left between them. CDR3 DNA: TGTGCCAGTAGTCCCGTGGGCTTCCCCACCCTCCACTTT. It yields the protein CASSPVGFPTLHF.

The chain combines TRBV7-6 with TRBJ2-5; TRBD2 matches at 12 bases. Trimming took 2 bases from V and 5 from J; bases not matched to a gene: 6. The CDR3 is 16 amino acids. Germline V gene sequence: CDR1 SGHVS, CDR2 FNYEAQ. CDR3: CASSLPRTSGAETQYF. CDR3 in DNA: TGTGCCAGCAGCTTACCCCGGACTAGCGGGGCGGAGACCCAGTACTTC.

The V call is TRBV5-1, the J call TRBJ2-2; unclear D gene. The germline V gene has CDR1 SGHRS and CDR2 YFSETQ. This CDR3 comprises 15 residues. Trimming pared 4 bases from V and 5 bases from J, leaving 15 bases between. CDR3 sequence: CASSLSSPGTGELFF. CDR3 sequence (DNA): TGCGCCAGCAGCCTTAGCTCCCCGGGTACCGGGGAGCTGTTTTTT.

The chain recombines TRBV5-6 with TRBJ2-5; TRBD2 aligns across 12 bases. The trim removed 4 bases at V and 1 base at J, leaving 5 bases unmatched. Germline CDR1 SGHDT, CDR2 YYEEEE. The CDR3 sequence is 16 residues long. In DNA, the CDR3 is TGTGCCAGCAGCCCAAGACTAGCGGGGGCCCAAGAGACCCAGTACTTC. This sequence encodes CASSPRLAGAQETQYF.

J is TRBJ2-5 and V is TRBV4-2; TRBD2 agrees at 9 bases. This CDR3 has 16 amino acids. From germline, CDR1 is LGHNA and CDR2 YNFKEQ. Trimming at V came to 1 base and at J to 4 bases, leaving 7 bases not matched to a gene. The CDR3 spells CASSQVLAGEGETQYF. The CDR3 DNA sequence: TGTGCCAGCAGCCAAGTGTTAGCGGGAGAAGGAGAGACCCAGTACTTC.